Below, 5 T cell receptor beta chains from the same sample are listed, as sequenced in a study of early T cells in non-severe SARS-CoV-2 infection. Using its own MiXCR run on the 5' RACE reads, TCRdb lists one record per CDR3 protein. The table lists fewer than 85,000 distinct CDR3 sequences, about 13% of them singletons. The sample was whole blood. These receptors originate from an adult who was a healthcare worker with PCR-confirmed SARS-CoV-2 infection or an uninfected control (not recorded which).

In its sample, this clonotype was seen many times. The chain is built from TRBV12-3 or TRBV12-4 and TRBJ1-5; tentative D call: TRBD1 (5 bases). The germline V and J ends were trimmed by 4 bases and 3 bases, with 10 bases remaining between them. This CDR3 contains 14 residues. CDR3: CASSSRDFNQPQHF. CDR3 nucleotides: TGTGCCAGCAGTTCCCGGGACTTCAATCAGCCCCAGCATTTT.

This clonotype has just a few counts. The chain carries TRBV10-2 and TRBJ1-1, with no clear D. The ends were cut back, 4 bases at V and 0 bases at J, with 6 bases in the middle. The CDR3 has 13 residues. Germline CDR1 reads WSHSY; CDR2 reads SAAADI. The CDR3 DNA reads as TGCGCCAGCAGTGGAAATGTGAACACTGAAGCTTTCTTT. Its protein is CASSGNVNTEAFF.

The chain uses TRBV18 and TRBJ2-3; TRBD2 matches at 12 bases. The CDR3 totals 20 residues. CDR1 is KGHSH and CDR2 is LQKENI in the germline V gene. V was pared by 3 bases and J by 2 bases, with 15 bases of the junction left unmatched. The CDR3 DNA reads TGTGCCAGCTCACCTCCGGGCTTCAAACTAGCGGGGGGCACCACAGATACGCAGTATTTT. Its translation: CASSPPGFKLAGGTTDTQYF.

This clonotype was found a few times. The V call is TRBV6-6, the J call TRBJ1-1, with TRBD1 matching 7 bases. Germline V gene sequence: CDR1 MNHNY, CDR2 SVGAGI (reference sequence). This CDR3 spans 12 amino acids. V trimming: 10 bases; J trimming: 7 bases; junction bases outside the gene matches: 9. CDR3 sequence reads: CATAQGTLEAFF. CDR3 DNA sequence: TGTGCCACCGCACAGGGGACCCTTGAAGCTTTCTTT.

This clonotype was seen only a few times. The chain recombines TRBV24-1 with TRBJ1-2; maybe TRBD1 (5 bases). The ends were cut back, 3 bases at V and 7 bases at J, with 11 bases in the middle. This CDR3 is 13 amino acids long. CDR1 KGHDR and CDR2 SFDVKD come from the germline V gene. The CDR3 loop reads CATSDRTGRGYTF. CDR3 coding DNA: TGTGCCACCAGTGATAGGACGGGACGTGGCTACACCTTC.